These 3 T cell receptor beta chains were sequenced from one sample in a study of identical twins. One entry per CDR3 protein results from TCRdb running MiXCR on the 5' RACE reads. The sample has fewer than 250,000 distinct CDR3 sequences, roughly 7% seen once. In addition, the sample was reused for a study of yellow fever vaccine responses in identical twins.

Sequenced sample: memory (CD45RO+) T cells sorted from blood. Every receptor here comes from a woman younger than 30 in good health.

This clonotype was counted ten times or more. The rearrangement links TRBV7-9 to TRBJ1-1; D is ambiguous. Trimming pared 2 bases from V and 1 base from J, leaving 8 bases between. The CDR3 totals 14 residues. From germline, CDR1 is SEHNR and CDR2 FQNEAQ (reference sequence). In DNA, the CDR3 is TGTGCCAGCAGCTTATCACAGACGAACACTGAAGCTTTCTTT. Amino acids: CASSLSQTNTEAFF.

The genes are TRBV5-6 and TRBJ1-5, with unresolved D. V lost 0 bases to trimming and J lost 6 bases, with 4 bases between them. Germline V gene lookup returns CDR1 SGHDT and CDR2 YYEEEE. The CDR3 has 12 amino acids. Here the CDR3 DNA reads TGTGCCAGCAGCTTGGTAGGTCAGCCCCAGCATTTT. It specifies CASSLVGQPQHF.

V usage is TRBV29-1 and J usage is TRBJ2-3; 10 bases align to TRBD1. V lost 4 bases, J lost 3 bases, and 1 base stayed unmatched. Germline CDR1 reads SQVTM; CDR2 reads ANQGSEA. The CDR3 spans 13 residues. The CDR3 here is CSVGTGGTDTQYF. The DNA of the CDR3 is TGCAGCGTTGGGACAGGGGGGACAGATACGCAGTATTTT.